Described below is a single TCR beta chain sequence and its context. Its antigen is as yet unknown. The data were taken from a study of cytomegalovirus exposure and HLA in healthy donors. Between the trimmed V and J ends, which lost 3 bases and 4 bases, there was a span of 11 bases. Germline CDR1 reads KGHSH; CDR2 reads LQKENI. The CDR3 extends over 14 amino acids. Findings of the study overall: The availability of immune exposure information extended only to CMV serostatus. Sequencing likely generated an artifact that appeared as a cluster of highly shared sequence variants. By a later analysis, the bulk of CMV-associated TCR beta chains appeared HLA-restricted.

PCR primers comprised 60 Vbeta and 13 Jbeta primers. Sequencing was performed with immunoSEQ multiplex PCR; in TCRdb, only in-frame clones are kept and a portion is missing. The table records 130,000 to 150,000 clones, just under 85% of them present only once. The V call is TRBV18, the J call TRBJ2-3; possibly TRBD1 for D (6 bases). This receptor was identified in a woman aged 55-70 years in good health and CMV-seropositive. Sequences were obtained from PBMCs. The CDR3 here is CASSPGALADTQYF. The CDR3 DNA is TGTGCCAGCTCACCGGGGGCTTTGGCAGATACGCAGTATTTT.